The clone carrying this T cell receptor beta chain has only a few counts. These data belong to a study of cytotoxic CD8 clonotypes in ibrutinib-treated CLL. On the study more broadly: Within the patient group, around twelve were relapsed/refractory and approximately 16 treatment-naive, and about 17 were IGHV unmutated.

Germline V gene sequence: CDR1 LNHDA, CDR2 SQIVND (reference sequence). CDR3 length equals 15 residues. Trimming pared 0 bases from V and 2 bases from J, leaving 8 bases between. TCRdb keeps only in-frame clones here, not all; method: immunoSEQ multiplex PCR. The sample includes approximately 12,000 clones, 62% of them seen just once. The receptor's source is a human donor with chronic lymphocytic leukemia. The material was PBMCs, obtained before ibrutinib treatment. The V and J genes are TRBV19 and TRBJ1-3, with D possibly matching TRBD1 (6 bases). The CDR3 DNA follows: TGTGCCAGTAGTATAGAAGGGACACCTGGAAACACCATATATTTT. Encoded protein: CASSIEGTPGNTIYF.